The 29 T cell receptor beta chains below come from one sample, sequenced in a study of blood T cells in healthy people across ages (dated by TCRdb to the mid-2010s). The method was 5' RACE. The sample was run on an Illumina HiSeq 2500. The second PCR ran for roughly 6 to 11 cycles and used a J-beta primer mix along with a sample-barcoded 5' primer. TCRdb trimmed public reads at Q25 via fastp, called clones via MiXCR and kept in-frame beta chains. Every entry covers one CDR3 protein and lists the most common genes and DNA from its rows. This sample lists about 780,000 distinct CDR3 sequences; 46% were detected once. In total, the top ten clones hold approximately 18% of the sample. Sequencing was carried out using blood. The receptors originated from a man older than 75 in good health.

The V call is TRBV30, the J call TRBJ2-4; 8 bases align to TRBD2. Germline CDR1 reads GTSNPN; CDR2 reads SVGIG (reference sequence). Trimming at V came to 0 bases and at J to 5 bases, leaving 3 bases not matched to a gene. The CDR3 length is 14 residues. Here the CDR3 DNA reads TGTGCCTGGAGTGTAAGCGGGAGAGAAAACATTCAGTACTTC. Its protein is CAWSVSGRENIQYF.

This CDR3 reads CASRAGEKLFF. The DNA of the CDR3 is TGTGCCAGCCGAGCAGGGGAAAAACTGTTTTTT. The chain couples TRBV7-9 to TRBJ1-4; tentative D call: TRBD1 (5 bases). Germline V CDR1 and CDR2: SEHNR, FQNEAQ (reference sequence). Trimming took 8 bases from V and 8 from J, leaving 9 bases between them. The CDR3 has 11 amino acids. Looking up the rest from reference TRBV7-9 and TRBJ1-4 gives the full variable domain: DTGVSQNPRHKITKRGQNVTFRCDPISEHNRLYWYRQTLGQGPEFLTYFQNEAQLEKSRLLSDRFSAERPKGSFSTLEIQRTEQGDSAMYLCASRAGEKLFFGSGTQLSVL.

As DNA, the CDR3 is TGTGCCAGCAGCATCCTGACAGGCGCCTTTGGAAAACTGTTTTTT. It translates to CASSILTGAFGKLFF. J is TRBJ1-4 and V is TRBV7-2, with a weak D call TRBD1 (6 bases). Between the trimmed V and J ends, which lost 5 bases and 10 bases, there was a span of 20 bases. The CDR3 runs to 15 residues. Germline V gene sequence: CDR1 SGHTA, CDR2 FQGNSA.

In this sample, this clonotype turned up many times. The V and J genes are TRBV6-2 or TRBV6-3 and TRBJ2-4, with a tentative D call TRBD1 (5 bases). The DNA end is a closer match to TRBJ2-7, so the J assignment may be wrong. From germline, CDR1 is MNHEY and CDR2 SVGEGT. This CDR3 contains 12 residues. CDR3 amino acids: CASTYRKGEQYF. The CDR3 nucleotides are TGTGCCAGCACCTACAGGAAGGGCGAGCAGTACTTC.

This clonotype was seen only a few times. This rearrangement joins TRBV12-3 or TRBV12-4 to TRBJ1-2; no definite D call. The CDR3 loop spans 13 amino acids. V lost 10 bases, J lost 8 bases, and 20 bases lay in between. The DNA of the CDR3 is TGTGCCATCCTGCTAACTGCTCCGGGAGGCTACACCTTC. It encodes CAILLTAPGGYTF.

The chain carries TRBV12-3 or TRBV12-4 and TRBJ2-1, with 10 bases that match TRBD2. This CDR3 is 13 amino acids long. The V segment lost 3 bases and the J segment 12 bases; nucleotides outside the gene matches: 5. CDR3 sequence reads: CASSLPSGSWQFF. The CDR3 DNA is TGTGCCAGCAGTTTGCCTAGCGGGAGCTGGCAGTTCTTC.

The chain is built from TRBV25-1 and TRBJ1-2; no firm D call. The ends were cut back, 2 bases at V and 3 bases at J, with 7 bases in the middle. CDR3 length: 13 residues. The germline V gene has CDR1 MGHDK and CDR2 SYGVNS. The CDR3 is CASSERAYYGYTF. The CDR3 DNA follows: TGTGCCAGCAGTGAAAGGGCGTACTATGGCTACACCTTC.

The chain carries TRBV4-2 and TRBJ2-4, with a tentative D call TRBD2 (5 bases). Trimming removed 0 bases at V and 9 bases at J, with 12 bases between. The CDR3 sequence is 14 residues long. Germline CDR1 reads LGHNA; CDR2 reads YNFKEQ. CDR3 residues: CASSQDGRRGIQYF. CDR3 sequence (DNA): TGTGCCAGCAGCCAAGATGGGCGTCGGGGCATTCAGTACTTC.

The rearrangement joins TRBV6-5 to TRBJ2-1; TRBD1 aligns across 7 bases. Germline trimming cut 4 bases from V and 5 bases from J; bases unmatched to any gene: 5. Germline CDR1 is MNHEY and CDR2 is SVGAGI. The CDR3 spans 14 residues. Written as DNA, the CDR3 is TGTGCCAGCAGTTTTTGGGACAGAGACAATGAGCAGTTCTTC. Translating gives CASSFWDRDNEQFF.

The chain links TRBV27 to TRBJ2-3, with no clear D. Deletions cut 4 bases from V and 1 base from J, with 9 bases between. Germline loops: CDR1 MNHEY, CDR2 SMNVEV (reference sequence). This CDR3 region has 14 residues. The CDR3 spells CASSWGLGTDTQYF. The CDR3 bases are TGTGCCAGCAGTTGGGGTCTGGGCACAGATACGCAGTATTTT.

J is TRBJ2-1 and V is TRBV12-3 or TRBV12-4; D may be TRBD1 (5 bases). Trimming took off 1 base at V and 7 bases at J, with 14 bases between the two ends. This CDR3 is 15 amino acids long. This CDR3 is CASSLGQPPVNEQFF. CDR3 coding DNA: TGTGCCAGCAGTTTAGGACAGCCTCCCGTGAATGAGCAGTTCTTC.

The chain has TRBV5-1 and TRBJ2-2; tentative D call: TRBD1 (6 bases). Trimming stripped 4 bases from V and 1 base from J, with 11 bases between. The CDR3 contains 15 residues. From germline, CDR1 is SGHRS and CDR2 YFSETQ. In DNA form, the CDR3 reads TGCGCCAGCAGCCCCCTGACAGGGAACACCGGGGAGCTGTTTTTT. It specifies CASSPLTGNTGELFF.

This clonotype was counted a few times. This chain connects TRBV7-2 to TRBJ2-7; unclear D gene. Germline V gene sequence: CDR1 SGHTA, CDR2 FQGNSA. This CDR3 has 14 amino acids. Trimming took off 1 base at V and 7 bases at J, with 14 bases between the two ends. CDR3 in DNA: TGTGCCAGCAGCTTAGTCGCGGACCCGTCTGAGCAGTACTTC. Its protein is CASSLVADPSEQYF. Using reference TRBV7-2 and TRBJ2-7 for the parts outside the CDR3, the full variable domain is GAGVSQSPSNKVTEKGKDVELRCDPISGHTALYWYRQSLGQGLEFLIYFQGNSAPDKSGLPSDRFSAERTGGSVSTLTIQRTQQEDSAVYLCASSLVADPSEQYFGPGTRLTVT.

In this sample, this clonotype turned up a few times. CDR3 loop: CASSELLEANEQFF. The CDR3 region has the DNA TGTGCCAGCAGCGAACTACTAGAGGCCAATGAGCAGTTCTTC. The gene calls are TRBV7-9 and TRBJ2-1, with a possible D match to TRBD2 (5 bases). The CDR3 is 14 residues long. Germline CDR1 is SEHNR and CDR2 is FQNEAQ (reference sequence). V lost 5 bases to trimming and J lost 6 bases, with 14 bases between them.

The chain combines TRBV30 with TRBJ1-6; 9 nucleotides match TRBD1. Trimming cost V 3 bases and J 7 bases; bases outside gene matches: 7. The CDR3 loop spans 15 amino acids. The germline CDR1 and CDR2 sequences are GTSNPN and SVGIG (reference sequence). CDR3 bases: TGTGCCTGGAGCTCCGGGACAGGGAGAAATTCACCCCTCCACTTT. It translates to CAWSSGTGRNSPLHF.

V usage is TRBV28 and J usage is TRBJ1-6, with D perhaps matching TRBD1 (6 bases). The germline V gene has CDR1 MDHEN and CDR2 SYDVKM. V was pared by 5 bases and J by 6 bases, with 20 bases between. The CDR3 has 17 residues. The CDR3 DNA follows: TGTGCCAGCAGTCCCGCCGGGGGGGGCCGAGGTAATTCACCCCTCCACTTT. As protein: CASSPAGGGRGNSPLHF. The full variable domain, with the rest looked up from reference TRBV28 and TRBJ1-6, is DVKVTQSSRYLVKRTGEKVFLECVQDMDHENMFWYRQDPGLGLRLIYFSYDVKMKEKGDIPEGYSVSREKKERFSLILESASTNQTSMYLCASSPAGGGRGNSPLHFGNGTRLTVT.

The chain combines TRBV7-8 with TRBJ2-7, with 9 bases that match TRBD1. The closer fit of TRBJ2-5 to the DNA end suggests the J call may be wrong. The CDR3 has 15 residues. From germline, CDR1 is SGHVS and CDR2 FQNEAQ. The CDR3, as DNA: TGTGCCAGCAGCGCTCGCACAGGGGGCTACGGGACCCAGTACTTC. Residues: CASSARTGGYGTQYF.

There are many counts of this clonotype. V and J are TRBV25-1 and TRBJ2-3; tentatively, D is TRBD1 or TRBD2 (5 bases each). The V end was cut by 1 base, the J end by 2 bases, with 13 bases between. Germline CDR1 MGHDK, CDR2 SYGVNS. CDR3 length: 16 residues. The chain's CDR3 is CASSESLGVTTDTQYF. In DNA, the CDR3 is TGTGCCAGCAGTGAATCTTTGGGGGTGACCACAGATACGCAGTATTTT.

The genes are TRBV12-3 or TRBV12-4 and TRBJ2-3; a possible D gene is TRBD1 (6 bases). V shed 4 bases and J shed 3 bases, with 14 bases lying between them. This CDR3 has 15 amino acids. CDR3: CASSYTGPATDTQYF. CDR3 coding DNA: TGTGCCAGCAGTTATACAGGGCCTGCGACAGATACGCAGTATTTT.

The chain is built from TRBV29-1 and TRBJ2-3, with D perhaps TRBD2 (5 bases). There are 13 residues in the CDR3. CDR1 SQVTM and CDR2 ANQGSEA come from the germline V gene. Trimming removed 7 bases at V and 5 bases at J, with 16 bases between. In DNA form, the CDR3 reads TGCAGCGCCTGGACTCTAGCACGAGATACGCAGTATTTT. The encoded protein is CSAWTLARDTQYF.

This clonotype was seen a few times. CDR3 region: CASSALGEHTDTQYF. The CDR3 DNA reads as TGTGCCAGCAGCGCCTTAGGGGAGCACACAGATACGCAGTATTTT. J is TRBJ2-3 and V is TRBV9; D might be TRBD1 or TRBD2, each matching 5 bases. With 3 bases removed from V and 2 bases from J, the gap between germline ends came to 13 bases. Germline V gene sequence: CDR1 SGDLS, CDR2 YYNGEE. The CDR3 extends over 15 amino acids. Drawing the rest from reference TRBV9 and TRBJ2-3, the complete variable domain is DSGVTQTPKHLITATGQRVTLRCSPRSGDLSVYWYQQSLDQGLQFLIQYYNGEERAKGNILERFSAQQFPDLHSELNLSSLELGDSALYFCASSALGEHTDTQYFGPGTRLTVL.

This sequence joins TRBV29-1 and TRBJ2-3; unclear D gene. With 8 bases removed from V and 4 bases from J, the gap between germline ends came to 10 bases. This CDR3 is 11 amino acids long. Germline assignment: CDR1 SQVTM and CDR2 ANQGSEA. Here the CDR3 reads CSTRVADTQYF. The CDR3 nucleotides read TGCAGCACACGGGTGGCAGATACGCAGTATTTT.

This clonotype was observed a handful of times. The chain uses TRBV2 and TRBJ1-4; tentatively, D is TRBD1 (5 bases). CDR1 is SNHLY and CDR2 is FYNNEI in the germline V gene. The length of the CDR3 is 15 residues. V dropped 2 bases and J dropped 3 bases, with 10 bases sitting between them. CDR3 DNA: TGTGCCAGCAGTGAAAATCGGACACCTAATGAAAAACTGTTTTTT. This encodes CASSENRTPNEKLFF.

This clonotype came up many times. The gene calls are TRBV6-2 or TRBV6-3 and TRBJ2-3; the D gene is possibly TRBD2 (5 bases). Germline CDR1 MNHEY, CDR2 SVGEGT. V was clipped by 7 bases and J by 7 bases, with 12 bases between them. The CDR3 is 12 amino acids. The CDR3 sequence: CASKRDANTQYF. The CDR3 bases are TGTGCCAGCAAGAGGGATGCAAATACGCAGTATTTT.

This clonotype was detected only a few times. CDR3 in amino acids: CASSETGTTGALFF. As DNA, the CDR3 is TGTGCCAGCAGTGAAACTGGGACTACGGGAGCGTTGTTCTTC. The J gene is TRBJ2-1, the V gene TRBV2, with 7 bases fitting TRBD2. The CDR3 totals 14 residues. The V gene end was trimmed by 2 bases and the J gene end by 15 bases; junction bases not matched to a gene: 13. Germline CDR1 and CDR2: SNHLY and FYNNEI.

The chain uses TRBV20-1 and TRBJ2-7; 9 positions agree with TRBD2. The closer fit of TRBJ2-5 to the DNA end suggests the J call may be wrong. Germline V gives CDR1 DFQATT, CDR2 SNEGSKA (reference sequence). The CDR3 consists of 15 residues. The CDR3 DNA reads as TGCAGTGCACCGAAAGCGGGGGGTTCGAGAGAGACCCAGTACTTC. Protein: CSAPKAGGSRETQYF.

This clonotype has just one count. The chain joins TRBV24-1 to TRBJ2-3, with 15 bases aligning to TRBD2. Germline CDR1 KGHDR, CDR2 SFDVKD. The length of the CDR3 is 19 residues. Trimming removed 3 bases from V and 3 bases from J; junction bases left unmatched: 9. Here the CDR3 DNA reads TGTGCCACCAGTGATCCTACCCCGGGACTAGCGGGAGGAACAGATACGCAGTATTTT. This encodes CATSDPTPGLAGGTDTQYF.

This rearrangement joins TRBV24-1 to TRBJ2-1, with D unclear. This CDR3 has 15 residues. The germline V and J ends were trimmed by 10 bases and 0 bases, with 15 bases remaining between them. Germline lookup yields CDR1 KGHDR and CDR2 SFDVKD. CDR3 amino acids: CATQSPMSSYNEQFF. CDR3 DNA sequence: TGTGCCACTCAGTCACCTATGAGCTCCTACAATGAGCAGTTCTTC.

CDR3 protein: CASSPDPTETQYF. The CDR3, as DNA: TGTGCCAGCTCACCAGACCCGACGGAGACCCAGTACTTC. The chain couples TRBV18 to TRBJ2-7; no definite D call. The J call may be faulty, since TRBJ2-5 better matches the DNA end. This CDR3 has 13 amino acids. Germline assignment: CDR1 KGHSH and CDR2 LQKENI.